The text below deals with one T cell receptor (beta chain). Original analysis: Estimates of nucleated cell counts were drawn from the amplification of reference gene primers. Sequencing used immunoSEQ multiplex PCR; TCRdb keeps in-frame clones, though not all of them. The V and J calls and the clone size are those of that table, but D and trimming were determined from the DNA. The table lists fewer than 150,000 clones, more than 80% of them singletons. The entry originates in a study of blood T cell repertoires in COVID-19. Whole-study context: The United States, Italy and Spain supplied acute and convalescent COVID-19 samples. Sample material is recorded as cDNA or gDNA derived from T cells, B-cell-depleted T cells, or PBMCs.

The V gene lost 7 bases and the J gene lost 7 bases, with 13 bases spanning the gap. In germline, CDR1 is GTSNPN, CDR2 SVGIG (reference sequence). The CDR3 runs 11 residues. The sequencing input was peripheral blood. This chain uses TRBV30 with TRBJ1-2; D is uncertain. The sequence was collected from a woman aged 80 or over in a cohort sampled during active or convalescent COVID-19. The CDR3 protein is CAYARGRGYTF. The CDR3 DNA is TGTGCCTACGCACGGGGTCGTGGCTACACCTTC.